The clone carrying this T cell receptor (beta chain) was counted between two and nine times. Its antigen is as yet unknown. This sample was included in a study of T cell repertoires in cytomegalovirus infection. Study conclusions and caveats: In two of eight donors, the top clonotype was HLA-C-restricted CMV-specific.

Using its own MiXCR run on the reads, TCRdb lists one record per CDR3 protein. The data contain about 740,000 distinct CDR3 sequences, approximately 34% of them singletons. The TCR was taken from a human donor in good health (CMV status not recorded). Some clones in this sample may be carry-over from other donors' samples. Sequences were obtained from PBMCs.

CDR3 coding DNA: TGTGCCAGCAGCTCTGGGACAGGGGCCGCCGGCCAGCCCCAGCATTTT. This encodes CASSSGTGAAGQPQHF. The chain uses TRBV11-2 and TRBJ1-5; 10 bases are a match to TRBD1. Germline CDR1 and CDR2: SGHAT and FQNNGV. V lost 4 bases and J lost 7; bases outside the gene matches: 10. This CDR3 contains 16 residues.